The 31 T cell receptor beta chains listed next were all sequenced from one sample in a study of control samples from healthy donors and cancer patients. Only in-frame clones appear in the TCRdb table, and some are missing; sequencing was by immunoSEQ multiplex PCR. This table holds about 120,000 clones, 80% to 95% found once. Material: PBMCs. The receptors originated from an elderly man with head and neck cancer.

The CDR3 nucleotides are TGCGCCAGCAGGCCTAAAAGATACACGACAGGGGAGGTAATGAACGAGCAGTACTTC. Amino acid sequence: CASRPKRYTTGEVMNEQYF. V is TRBV10-1 and J is TRBJ2-7; 8 bases fit TRBD1. CDR1 is WNHNN and CDR2 is SYGVQD in the germline V gene (reference sequence). The V segment lost 6 bases and the J segment 5 bases; nucleotides outside the gene matches: 24. This CDR3 region has 19 residues.

This clone was detected once. The chain recombines TRBV9 with TRBJ2-5; D tentatively fits TRBD1 or TRBD2 (8 bases each). CDR1 and CDR2 from the germline V gene are SGDLS and YYNGEE. V was pared by 4 bases and J by 7 bases, with 32 bases between. CDR3 size: 19 residues. The CDR3 DNA reads TGTGCCAGCAGCCCATCCTCCGGGGGGGGACAGGCTATAGAAGGGACCCAGTACTTC. Its protein is CASSPSSGGGQAIEGTQYF.

The chain joins TRBV4-3 to TRBJ2-1; possible D gene TRBD1, 6 bases. Germline V gene data show CDR1 as LGHNA and CDR2 as YSLEER. The CDR3 is made up of 14 amino acids. The V gene lost 4 bases and the J gene lost 8 bases, with 15 bases spanning the gap. The CDR3 DNA reads TGCGCCAGCAGCCGTAACTTACAGGGATATGAGCAGTTCTTC. Protein product: CASSRNLQGYEQFF.

The V gene is TRBV10-2, the J gene TRBJ1-3, with 7 bases aligning to TRBD1. The CDR3 extends over 15 amino acids. V lost 6 bases, J lost 0 bases, and 5 bases stayed unmatched. CDR1 is WSHSY, CDR2 SAAADI, per germline. This CDR3 is CASRATGASGNTIYF. DNA of the CDR3: TGCGCCAGCAGGGCTACAGGGGCCTCTGGAAACACCATATATTTT.

The CDR3 coding sequence is TGTGCCTGGTCTAAGGGACTAGCGGGGGGGGTGTCTCGGGAGACCCAGTACTTC. It encodes CAWSKGLAGGVSRETQYF. The V gene is TRBV30, the J gene TRBJ2-5; 16 positions match TRBD2. CDR1 and CDR2 from the germline V gene are GTSNPN and SVGIG (reference sequence). The CDR3 is 18 amino acids. The junction had 14 bases not matched to a gene; V was cut back by 5 bases and J by 5 bases.

The V gene is TRBV5-4, the J gene TRBJ2-7, with a weak D call TRBD1 (5 bases). CDR1 and CDR2 (germline): SGHNT, YYREEE (reference sequence). Trimming stripped 0 bases from V and 0 bases from J, with 7 bases between. The CDR3 is 14 residues long. The CDR3 bases are TGTGCCAGCAGCTTGGGCGGACACTCCTACGAGCAGTACTTC. Encoded protein: CASSLGGHSYEQYF.

This rearrangement joins TRBV19 to TRBJ1-1, with D unresolved. V was trimmed by 8 bases and J by 2 bases, leaving 24 bases between them. The CDR3 length is 17 residues. Germline V gene sequence: CDR1 LNHDA, CDR2 SQIVND (reference sequence). The CDR3 DNA sequence: TGTGCCAGTCACTCGTTGGGGTGGGAGAGGACCAACACTGAAGCTTTCTTT. Residues: CASHSLGWERTNTEAFF.

CDR3 sequence reads: CASSLDTGGSPLHF. CDR3 in DNA: TGTGCCAGCAGCTTAGATACAGGGGGCTCACCCCTCCACTTT. The rearrangement links TRBV7-2 to TRBJ1-6; TRBD1 matches at 9 bases. The CDR3 extends over 14 amino acids. V was pared by 1 base and J by 10 bases, with 2 bases of the junction left unmatched. The V gene's germline CDR1 is SGHTA and CDR2 FQGNSA.

The V and J genes are TRBV2 and TRBJ2-7, with 7 nucleotides matching TRBD2. Germline-derived CDR1 and CDR2 are SNHLY and FYNNEI. The CDR3 is made up of 16 amino acids. With 2 bases clipped from V and 7 bases from J, the junction kept 14 bases outside the gene matches. DNA of the CDR3: TGTGCCAGCAGTGAATGGGATGAGCGGGGCGAGTGGGAGCAGTACTTC. Translating it yields CASSEWDERGEWEQYF. Full variable domain (rest looked up from reference TRBV2 and TRBJ2-7): EPEVTQTPSHQVTQMGQEVILRCVPISNHLYFYWYRQILGQKVEFLVSFYNNEISEKSEIFDDQFSVERPDGSNFTLKIRSTKLEDSAMYFCASSEWDERGEWEQYFGPGTRLTVT.

V is TRBV5-4 and J is TRBJ2-3, with 10 bases fitting TRBD2. CDR3 length equals 16 residues. Germline V gives CDR1 SGHNT, CDR2 YYREEE (reference sequence). Trimming at V came to 5 bases and at J to 0 bases, leaving 6 bases not matched to a gene. CDR3 sequence reads: CASSFLAGGSTDTQYF. Written as DNA, the CDR3 is TGTGCCAGCAGTTTTTTAGCGGGGGGAAGCACAGATACGCAGTATTTT.

This chain links TRBV30 with TRBJ1-1; no clear D gene. This CDR3 region has 11 residues. Germline CDR1 and CDR2: GTSNPN and SVGIG (reference sequence). Between the trimmed V and J ends, which lost 3 bases and 7 bases, there was a span of 9 bases. The CDR3 nucleotides read TGTGCCTGGAGCCGGAGGGTTGAAGCTTTCTTT. Its translation: CAWSRRVEAFF.

In regard to this clone: Being one base from a much bigger clone, this may be a read error. Additional DNA sequences in this sample encode the identical CDR3. The J gene is TRBJ1-5, the V gene TRBV2; D not resolved. CDR3 length: 15 amino acids. The germline V gene has CDR1 SNHLY and CDR2 FYNNEI. This chain's CDR3 is CASRDRTGSNQPQHF. DNA of the CDR3: TGTGCCAGCAGGGATAGGACGGGGAGCAACCAGCCCCAGCATTTT.

The CDR3 reads CASSHPLTNSYEQYF. The CDR3 nucleotides read TGTGCCAGCAGCCATCCCCTGACGAACTCCTACGAGCAGTACTTC. The chain uses TRBV3-1 (or the pseudogene TRBV3-2) and TRBJ2-7; unclear D gene. V was cut by 3 bases and J by 0 bases, with 12 bases left in between. The CDR3 covers 15 residues. Germline V gene sequence: CDR1 LGHDT, CDR2 YNNKEL (reference sequence).

On this clone itself: The junction and the germline gene differ at one end; a read error may be behind it. The chain couples TRBV19 to TRBJ1-2; possible D gene TRBD1, 6 bases. The CDR3 is 13 amino acids. Germline CDR1 reads LNHDA; CDR2 reads SQIVND (reference sequence). CDR3 nucleotides: TGTGCCAGTAGCATAGGGGGTTCATTTGGCTACACCTTC. Translating it yields CASSIGGSFGYTF.

This chain connects TRBV5-7 to TRBJ1-2, with D possibly matching TRBD1 (5 bases). TRBV5-7 is noted as an ORF with a role that remains uncertain. The CDR3 is 15 residues long. Trimming removed 5 bases from V and 4 bases from J, with 18 bases in between. CDR3 nucleotides: TGTGCCAGCAGGGATCGGACGGGGGGACCCTATGGCTACACCTTC. The encoded protein is CASRDRTGGPYGYTF.

The chain uses TRBV30 and TRBJ2-7; 7 bases fit TRBD2. Germline V gene lookup returns CDR1 GTSNPN and CDR2 SVGIG (reference sequence). The CDR3 runs 14 residues. Trimming at V came to 3 bases and at J to 3 bases, leaving 8 bases not matched to a gene. The chain's CDR3 is CAWRGDYLNYEQYF. CDR3 in DNA: TGTGCCTGGAGAGGGGACTATCTGAACTACGAGCAGTACTTC.

The chain recombines TRBV5-1 with TRBJ2-3; weak D call: TRBD2 (6 bases). Germline V gene lookup returns CDR1 SGHRS and CDR2 YFSETQ. V was clipped by 4 bases and J by 2 bases, with 11 bases between them. The CDR3 has 14 residues. In nucleotides, the CDR3 is TGCGCCAGCAGCGTCGGGGGAGTCACAGATACGCAGTATTTT. This sequence encodes CASSVGGVTDTQYF.

This chain uses TRBV11-2 with TRBJ2-7; 8 positions match TRBD1. The length of the CDR3 is 14 residues. The germline gives CDR1 SGHAT, CDR2 FQNNGV. The V and J ends lost 5 bases and 2 bases, in that order; junction bases with no gene match: 5. CDR3 in DNA: TGTGCCAGCAGCCTGAGACAGGGGCCCTACGAGCAGTACTTC. Encoded protein: CASSLRQGPYEQYF.

The chain is built from TRBV5-1 and TRBJ2-7, with D uncertain. Trimming left V 1 base short and J 0 bases short, with 5 bases between. The CDR3 spans 13 residues. Germline assignment: CDR1 SGHRS and CDR2 YFSETQ. The CDR3 region has the DNA TGCGCCAGCAGCTTGACAAGCTCCTACGAGCAGTACTTC. It specifies CASSLTSSYEQYF.

The rearrangement uses TRBV18 and TRBJ2-7; D possibly corresponds to TRBD1 (6 bases). This CDR3 spans 13 amino acids. Germline V gene data show CDR1 as KGHSH and CDR2 as LQKENI. The V end lost 5 bases, the J end lost 4 bases, and 12 bases lay between the germline ends. Here the CDR3 DNA reads TGTGCCAGCTCAATCGCAGGGGTTTACGAGCAGTACTTC. As protein: CASSIAGVYEQYF.

V is TRBV18 and J is TRBJ1-6; 10 positions match TRBD1. In germline, CDR1 is KGHSH, CDR2 LQKENI. This CDR3 is built from 15 residues. J lost 10 bases, V lost 3 bases, and 6 bases had no gene match. Written as DNA, the CDR3 is TGTGCCAGCTCACCTGACAGGGGGCAGGGATCACCCCTCCACTTT. Protein sequence: CASSPDRGQGSPLHF.

The chain couples TRBV10-3 to TRBJ2-7; D uncertain. Trimming pared 4 bases from V and 5 bases from J, leaving 15 bases between. CDR1 is ENHRY, CDR2 SYGVKD, per germline. The CDR3 extends over 14 amino acids. Here the CDR3 DNA reads TGTGCCATCAGTGCCCGGACCCAAGGCAACGAGCAGTACTTC. It is translated as CAISARTQGNEQYF.

This chain connects TRBV24-1 to TRBJ1-2; D ambiguous. The germline V gene encodes CDR1 KGHDR and CDR2 SFDVKD. The V gene lost 3 bases and the J gene lost 0 bases, with 16 bases spanning the gap. The CDR3 totals 17 residues. DNA of the CDR3: TGTGCCACCAGTGATAAGGTATTTGGGCGCCCTAACTATGGCTACACCTTC. Translated: CATSDKVFGRPNYGYTF.

The chain carries TRBV7-2 and TRBJ2-7; 13 bases map to TRBD2. The trim removed 3 bases at V and 3 bases at J, leaving 11 bases unmatched. Per germline, CDR1 SGHTA and CDR2 FQGNSA. The CDR3 totals 18 residues. The CDR3 DNA reads TGTGCCAGCAGCTTCGGACTAGCGGGAGCCCCAATCGTCTACGAGCAGTACTTC. Translation: CASSFGLAGAPIVYEQYF. The entire variable domain, with the rest obtained from reference TRBV7-2 and TRBJ2-7, is as follows: GAGVSQSPSNKVTEKGKDVELRCDPISGHTALYWYRQSLGQGLEFLIYFQGNSAPDKSGLPSDRFSAERTGGSVSTLTIQRTQQEDSAVYLCASSFGLAGAPIVYEQYFGPGTRLTVT.

This chain uses TRBV5-1 with TRBJ2-7; D might be TRBD1 (7 bases). The CDR3 spans 15 residues. V was trimmed by 3 bases and J by 3 bases, leaving 16 bases between them. Germline V gene lookup returns CDR1 SGHRS and CDR2 YFSETQ. CDR3 sequence: CASSSPEGQNYEQYF. DNA of the CDR3: TGCGCCAGCAGCTCCCCGGAGGGACAGAACTACGAGCAGTACTTC.

The V gene is TRBV5-1, the J gene TRBJ2-7, with 10 bases matching TRBD2. V lost 3 bases to trimming and J lost 5 bases; unmatched junction nucleotides: 8. Germline V gene sequence: CDR1 SGHRS, CDR2 YFSETQ. This CDR3 comprises 15 residues. As DNA, the CDR3 is TGCGCCAGCAGCTACCGCAGCGGGGGGGCCCACGAGCAGTACTTC. Translation gives CASSYRSGGAHEQYF.

The chain employs TRBV5-4 and TRBJ2-1, with unresolved D. Trimming left V 5 bases short and J 6 bases short, with 12 bases between. This CDR3 region has 13 residues. Per germline, CDR1 SGHNT and CDR2 YYREEE (reference sequence). The CDR3 here is CASSLDPGNEQFF. The CDR3 DNA is TGTGCCAGCAGTTTAGACCCTGGCAATGAGCAGTTCTTC. The whole variable domain, remainder taken from reference TRBV5-4 and TRBJ2-1, is ETGVTQSPTHLIKTRGQQVTLRCSSQSGHNTVSWYQQALGQGPQFIFQYYREEENGRGNFPPRFSGLQFPNYSSELNVNALELDDSALYLCASSLDPGNEQFFGPGTRLTVL.

The rearrangement links TRBV27 to TRBJ2-6; weak D call: TRBD2 (5 bases). The CDR3 totals 13 residues. V gave up 8 bases and J gave up 0 bases, with 5 bases separating them. Germline loops: CDR1 MNHEY, CDR2 SMNVEV (reference sequence). In DNA, the CDR3 is TGTGCCAGCGGGAGCTCTGGGGCCAACGTCCTGACTTTC. It specifies CASGSSGANVLTF.

This chain uses TRBV19 with TRBJ2-1; TRBD2 matches at 7 bases. The CDR3 contains 15 residues. With 3 bases clipped from V and 9 bases from J, the junction kept 11 bases outside the gene matches. Germline V gene sequence: CDR1 LNHDA, CDR2 SQIVND (reference sequence). CDR3 in amino acids: CASSIPTSTWGEQFF. The DNA of the CDR3 is TGTGCCAGTAGTATCCCGACTAGCACCTGGGGTGAGCAGTTCTTC.

This rearrangement joins TRBV7-9 to TRBJ2-7, with a weak D call TRBD2 (5 bases). V dropped 4 bases and J dropped 0 bases, with 10 bases sitting between them. The CDR3 runs to 14 residues. Per germline, CDR1 SEHNR and CDR2 FQNEAQ (reference sequence). Here the CDR3 DNA reads TGTGCCAGCAGCTCCTCTCGGGGCTCCTACGAGCAGTACTTC. Translated: CASSSSRGSYEQYF.

J is TRBJ2-6 and V is TRBV7-9; D gene unclear. V was cut by 3 bases and J by 4 bases, with 10 bases left in between. Germline CDR1 and CDR2: SEHNR and FQNEAQ (reference sequence). The CDR3 is 15 residues long. The CDR3 loop is CASSLVGQGANVLTF. In DNA, the CDR3 is TGTGCCAGCAGCTTGGTAGGGCAGGGGGCCAACGTCCTGACTTTC.